These 18 T cell receptor delta chains came from one sample sequenced in a study of delta chains in infants with herpesvirus infections. Gamma-chain- and delta-chain-specific primers converted PBMC RNA into TCR cDNA. TCRdb re-called the RT-PCR reads with CATT. Among 2,500 to 3,500 delta-chain clones listed, about 31% were seen once. Sequences were derived from peripheral blood, sampled at time point 3 of longitudinal follow-up. The receptors stem from a human donor who was a Ugandan infant, either HIV-exposed or HIV-unexposed (not recorded which).

The genes are TRDV1 and TRDJ1; 12 nucleotides line up with TRDD3. Germline assignment: CDR1 TSWWSYY and CDR2 QGS. With V trimmed by 2 bases and J by 0 bases, 19 bases remained unmatched. CDR3 size: 22 residues. The CDR3 region is CALGEKDLTSYWGIHNTDKLIF. The CDR3 DNA reads TGTGCTCTTGGGGAAAAAGACCTTACCTCGTACTGGGGGATACACAACACCGATAAACTCATCTTT.

The V call is TRDV3, the J call TRDJ1, with 7 bases lining up with TRDD3. The length of the CDR3 is 15 residues. With V trimmed by 3 bases and J by 7 bases, 17 bases remained unmatched. Germline V gene lookup returns CDR1 TVYSNPD and CDR2 GDNSRS (reference sequence). Here the CDR3 reads CAFLRTGDWSGKLIF. CDR3 in DNA: TGTGCCTTCCTTCGGACGGGGGATTGGAGTGGTAAACTCATCTTT.

This clone was seen only a few times. The chain combines TRDV1 with TRDJ1, with 12 bases identical to TRDD3. Germline-derived CDR1 and CDR2 are TSWWSYY and QGS. J lost 3 bases, V lost 4 bases, and 33 bases had no gene match. The CDR3 spans 25 residues. The DNA for the CDR3 is TGTGCTCTTGGGGTTTTGGCCTTCCTACAGTATTCTGGGGGATACGCGTATCCGGGGGCCGATAAACTCATCTTT. This translates into CALGVLAFLQYSGGYAYPGADKLIF.

V and J are TRDV1 and TRDJ3; 8 positions agree with TRDD3. Germline V gene lookup returns CDR1 TSWWSYY and CDR2 QGS. This CDR3 spans 19 amino acids. After removal of 3 bases from V and 0 bases from J, the junction contained 7 bases not matched to a gene. The chain's CDR3 is CALGEGTGGFSWDTRQMFF. The CDR3 nucleotides read TGTGCTCTTGGGGAGGGTACTGGGGGCTTCTCCTGGGACACCCGACAGATGTTTTTC.

Note on this clone: Other DNA sequences within the sample encode an identical CDR3. The J gene is TRDJ1, the V gene TRDV2; the match to TRDD3 covers 7 bases. The V gene's germline CDR1 is GEAIGNYY and CDR2 EKD. The CDR3 spans 15 residues. Trimming cost V 2 bases and J 5 bases; bases outside gene matches: 10. CDR3 nucleotides: TGTGCCTGTGACATACTAGGGGATAGATTGGATAAACTCATCTTT. Translated: CACDILGDRLDKLIF.

The chain couples TRDV1 to TRDJ2, with D tentatively TRDD3 (5 bases). Looked up from germline, CDR1 is TSWWSYY and CDR2 is QGS. CDR3 length equals 22 residues. V lost 4 bases, J lost 0 bases, and 30 bases lay in between. The CDR3 sequence: CALGVNIRTRGLLKALTAQLFF. The CDR3 nucleotides read TGTGCTCTTGGGGTGAACATACGGACTAGGGGCTTACTCAAAGCTTTGACAGCACAACTCTTCTTT.

By share of the sample, this clone is medium-sized. The genes are TRDV1 and TRDJ2, with D possibly being TRDD3 (6 bases). Germline V gene data show CDR1 as TSWWSYY and CDR2 as QGS. The CDR3 runs to 21 residues. The germline V and J ends were trimmed by 3 bases and 0 bases, with 26 bases remaining between them. The CDR3 loop reads CALGEIPPGSGGIALTAQLFF. The DNA for the CDR3 is TGTGCTCTTGGGGAGATTCCCCCTGGGTCGGGCGGGATAGCTTTGACAGCACAACTCTTCTTT.

By share, this clone ranks as large. The chain is built from TRDV2 and TRDJ3, with 10 bases fitting TRDD3. The CDR3 covers 18 residues. CDR1 is GEAIGNYY, CDR2 EKD, per germline. Germline trimming cut 2 bases from V and 0 bases from J; bases unmatched to any gene: 3. CDR3 in amino acids: CACDILGDGSWDTRQMFF. The CDR3 nucleotides read TGTGCCTGTGACATACTGGGGGATGGCTCCTGGGACACCCGACAGATGTTTTTC.

This chain links TRDV1 with TRDJ1; possibly TRDD2 for D (6 bases). Trimming shortened V by 2 bases and J by 8 bases, and 15 bases separated the two germline ends. CDR3 length: 14 amino acids. The germline gives CDR1 TSWWSYY, CDR2 QGS. The CDR3 DNA reads TGTGCTCTTGGGGAAAACGTCTTCCTCTCGAAACTCATCTTT. It translates to CALGENVFLSKLIF.

The chain employs TRDV2 and TRDJ3; 9 nucleotides align to TRDD3. After removal of 0 bases from V and 0 bases from J, the junction contained 14 bases not matched to a gene. Germline V gives CDR1 GEAIGNYY, CDR2 EKD. The CDR3 covers 22 residues. The CDR3 spells CACDTAGAGGSTGSWDTRQMFF. The CDR3 DNA sequence: TGTGCCTGTGACACCGCCGGAGCTGGGGGATCCACGGGCTCCTGGGACACCCGACAGATGTTTTTC.

The chain joins TRDV2 to TRDJ3, with 8 bases that match TRDD3. V dropped 1 base and J dropped 0; count of bases not matched to a gene: 10. Germline CDR1 and CDR2: GEAIGNYY and EKD. CDR3 length: 20 amino acids. The CDR3 sequence: CACDTLGTGGNSWDTRQMFF. CDR3 nucleotides: TGTGCCTGTGACACTTTGGGAACTGGGGGCAACTCCTGGGACACCCGACAGATGTTTTTC.

This chain's CDR3 is CALGEWLNTDKLIF. CDR3 coding DNA: TGTGCTCTTGGGGAATGGCTCAACACCGATAAACTCATCTTT. This chain uses TRDV1 with TRDJ1; D not certain. V was shortened by 2 bases and J by 0 bases, with 7 bases between the two germline ends. This CDR3 is built from 14 residues. Germline V lookup: CDR1 TSWWSYY, CDR2 QGS.

The chain carries TRDV1 and TRDJ1, with 13 bases fitting TRDD3. This CDR3 contains 21 residues. The V gene end was trimmed by 4 bases and the J gene end by 3 bases; junction bases not matched to a gene: 20. Germline-derived CDR1 and CDR2 are TSWWSYY and QGS. Written as DNA, the CDR3 is TGTGCTCTTGGGGCCCCTCTACAGTTCGGTACTGGGGGATACGAAGCCGATAAACTCATCTTT. This sequence encodes CALGAPLQFGTGGYEADKLIF.

In regard to this clone: One junction end does not reproduce the germline sequence, and a read error may be involved. V gene TRDV1 combines with J gene TRDJ1; 10 bases line up with TRDD3. Germline V gene data show CDR1 as TSWWSYY and CDR2 as QGS. This CDR3 region has 20 residues. Written as DNA, the CDR3 is TGTGCTCTTGGGGAATCCTTCTACAATGGGGGATACACCGTTACCGATAACCTCATCTTT. This encodes CALGESFYNGGYTVTDNLIF.

As for this clone: This sequence may be a read error, since a much larger clone differs from it by one base. This specimen includes other DNA sequences encoding the same CDR3. Here the CDR3 reads CACDTWGNTDKLIF. DNA of the CDR3: TGTGCCTGTGACACCTGGGGGAACACCGATAAACTCATCTTT. The chain joins TRDV2 to TRDJ1; TRDD3 aligns across 7 bases. Germline values: CDR1 GEAIGNYY, CDR2 EKD. This CDR3 has 14 amino acids. The ends lost 0 bases at V and 0 bases at J; junction bases unmatched: 0.

Regarding this clone: Just one base apart from a much larger clone, this may be a read error. J is TRDJ1 and V is TRDV1; D might be TRDD2 or TRDD3, each matching 9 bases. Trimming removed 0 bases from V and 0 bases from J, with 29 bases in between. The CDR3 length is 22 residues. CDR1 and CDR2 from the germline V gene are TSWWSYY and QGS. The CDR3 protein is CALGELPSYTTGGRGDTDKLIF. CDR3 nucleotide sequence: TGTGCTCTTGGGGAACTCCCTTCCTACACTACTGGGGGACGAGGCGACACCGATAAACTCATCTTT.

This clone is deemed medium-sized (0.01 to 0.1%). V usage is TRDV1 and J usage is TRDJ1; D is undetermined. The V gene's germline CDR1 is TSWWSYY and CDR2 QGS. V was shortened by 2 bases and J by 4 bases, with 17 bases between the two germline ends. The CDR3 runs 16 residues. The DNA for the CDR3 is TGTGCTCTTGGGGAAGTGGCCGAAGGGCTAGTCGATAAACTCATCTTT. Translated, it gives CALGEVAEGLVDKLIF.

As for this clone: A much more abundant neighbour one base away suggests this may be a read error. The chain couples TRDV1 to TRDJ1, with TRDD3 matching 7 bases. This CDR3 contains 18 residues. Germline V CDR1 and CDR2: TSWWSYY, QGS. Losses at the gene ends were 0 bases for V and 8 bases for J; bases not matched to a gene: 18. In DNA, the CDR3 is TGTGCTCTTGGGGAACTGGAAGTTCCCAAGGATGGGGGAGACAAACTCATCTTT. Its translation is CALGELEVPKDGGDKLIF.